These T cell receptor beta chains were read from a single sample in a study of T cells in tuberculosis. This table comes from immunoSEQ multiplex PCR, and its TCRdb copy is limited to in-frame clones, with some not included. The sample holds about 35,000 clones, over 90% seen once. Sequenced material: PBMCs. The receptors stem from a donor between 5 and 29 years old with latent tuberculosis or without tuberculosis infection. The conserved cysteine and the conserved F or W are not part of the CDR3 here.

CDR3 protein	V gene	J gene
ATSGINGYT	TRBV10-3	TRBJ1-2
ASSQVRGSGNTIY	TRBV14	TRBJ1-3
ASSLILVGQGANYGYT	TRBV7-2	TRBJ1-2
ASSIWTGPYGYT	TRBV21-1	TRBJ1-2
ASSLVDSDESRSYNSPLH	TRBV7-6	TRBJ1-6
ASSPPGQGANSPLH	TRBV9	TRBJ1-6
ASSGGTANTEAF	TRBV6-1	TRBJ1-1
ASSSGLAGGNEQF	TRBV13	TRBJ2-1
ASSLSLAYEQY	TRBV27	TRBJ2-7
ASSESRGGTGSKYNGYT	TRBV10-2	TRBJ1-2
ASSYGGYQNYGYT	TRBV6-5	TRBJ1-2
ASSLGDRGYGGTYNEQF	TRBV11-2	TRBJ2-1
ASRQGSSQPQH	TRBV6-6	TRBJ1-5
ASSPLPGQGFNPYEQY	TRBV27	TRBJ2-7
ASSWDRSSYNEQF	TRBV6-5	TRBJ2-1
ASSSSVVPGANVLT	TRBV5-4	TRBJ2-6
ASSQEVEGSRTEAF	TRBV4-1	TRBJ1-1
ASSLGTGTKNTGELF	TRBV5-8	TRBJ2-2
SGGNYGYT	TRBV20-1	TRBJ1-2
ASTNPGANVLT	TRBV7-3	TRBJ2-6
SVVRWGTGHGYT	TRBV29-1	TRBJ1-2
ASSIDLSSYNSPLH	TRBV19	TRBJ1-6
ASMTSGLSDTQY	TRBV2	TRBJ2-3
ASSEGGDTQY	TRBV2	TRBJ2-3
ASSFTGSSGNTIY	TRBV9	TRBJ1-3
ASGRYNNEQF	TRBV7-2	TRBJ2-1
ASSPIRTGRGYT	TRBV14	TRBJ1-2
ASSIAGGRVF	TRBV2	TRBJ2-1
ASSLLQHQSNTGELF	TRBV7-9	TRBJ2-2
ASSQFHPSSSGGLGEQY	TRBV4-3	TRBJ2-7
AWTRGQNNYGYT	TRBV30	TRBJ1-2
ASSSGLAPSEEQY	TRBV7-2	TRBJ2-7
ASSLNTGELF	TRBV7-9	TRBJ2-2
ASSRTGWNTEAF	TRBV5-4	TRBJ1-1
ASSEGTGNYGYT	TRBV10-2	TRBJ1-2
ASSDLTSGYSGANVLT	TRBV2	TRBJ2-6
ASSQTTGVGYT	TRBV7-3	TRBJ1-2
ASSEQGNTEAF	TRBV10-2	TRBJ1-1
AWSLTRDTIY	TRBV30	TRBJ1-3
ASNHPRTSGGANEQF	TRBV19	TRBJ2-1
ASSFQGGSQH	TRBV5-4	TRBJ1-5
ASSLFQGADKLYGNTIY	TRBV7-9	TRBJ1-3
ASSPLGLKSSREQY	TRBV4-1	TRBJ2-7
ASSLRTSGGRLAKNIQY	TRBV5-1	TRBJ2-4